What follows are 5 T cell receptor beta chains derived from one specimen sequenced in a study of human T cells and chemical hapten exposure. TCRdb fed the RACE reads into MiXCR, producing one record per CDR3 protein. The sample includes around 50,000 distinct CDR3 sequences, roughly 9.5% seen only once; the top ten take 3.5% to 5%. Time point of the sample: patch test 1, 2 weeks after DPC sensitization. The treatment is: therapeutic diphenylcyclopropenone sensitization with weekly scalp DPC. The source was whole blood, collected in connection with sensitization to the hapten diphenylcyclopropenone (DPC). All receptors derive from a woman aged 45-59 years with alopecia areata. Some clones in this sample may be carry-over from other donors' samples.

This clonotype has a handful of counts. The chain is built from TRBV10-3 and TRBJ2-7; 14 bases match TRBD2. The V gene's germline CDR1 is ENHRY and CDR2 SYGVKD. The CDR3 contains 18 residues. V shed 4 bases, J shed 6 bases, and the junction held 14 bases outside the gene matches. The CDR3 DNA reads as TGTGCCATCAGTGGAACCGGGACTAGCGGGAGAGCCGTTGGCGAGCAGTACTTC. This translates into CAISGTGTSGRAVGEQYF.

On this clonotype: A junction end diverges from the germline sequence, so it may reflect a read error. CDR3 nucleotide sequence: TGCGCCAGCAGATTGGGGTTTGGACAGACTGAAGCTTTCTTT. Translated, it gives CASRLGFGQTEAFF. The rearrangement uses TRBV5-1 and TRBJ1-1, with a possible D match to TRBD1 (6 bases). This CDR3 is built from 14 residues. Germline V gene data show CDR1 as SGHRS and CDR2 as YFSETQ.

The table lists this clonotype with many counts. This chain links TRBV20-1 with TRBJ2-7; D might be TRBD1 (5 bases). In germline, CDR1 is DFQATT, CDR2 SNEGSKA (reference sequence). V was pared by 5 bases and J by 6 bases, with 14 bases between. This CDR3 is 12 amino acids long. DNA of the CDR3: TGCAGTGCTCGACCGTTTACAGGCGAGCAGTACTTC. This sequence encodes CSARPFTGEQYF.

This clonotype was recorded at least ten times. CDR3 DNA: TGTGCCAGCGAGAGACCTGACACTGAAGCTTTCTTT. Translated: CASERPDTEAFF. This chain connects TRBV6-6 to TRBJ1-1, with D uncertain. Germline CDR1 is MNHNY and CDR2 is SVGAGI (reference sequence). This CDR3 is built from 12 residues. The V and J ends lost 8 bases and 3 bases respectively, with 10 bases between them.

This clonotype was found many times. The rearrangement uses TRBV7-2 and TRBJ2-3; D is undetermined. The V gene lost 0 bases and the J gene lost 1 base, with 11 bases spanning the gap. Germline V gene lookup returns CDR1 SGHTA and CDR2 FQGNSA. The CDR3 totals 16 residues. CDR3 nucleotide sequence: TGTGCCAGCAGCTTAGCGCTGTCCTTGGGCACAGATACGCAGTATTTT. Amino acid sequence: CASSLALSLGTDTQYF.